The 16 T cell receptor beta chains below come from one sample, sequenced in a study of radiotherapy plus CTLA-4 blockade in lung cancer. Profiling relied on immunoSEQ multiplex PCR, and the TCRdb table lists in-frame clones only, not all of them. The sample contains 77,000 or so clones, over 65% of which appear only once. Material: peripheral blood, obtained from a patient treated with radiotherapy plus ipilimumab. These receptors all stem from a human donor with non-small cell lung cancer whose response to radiotherapy plus ipilimumab could not be evaluated.

This chain connects TRBV15 to TRBJ1-4; 7 nucleotides align to TRBD1. The V gene's germline CDR1 is LNHNV and CDR2 YYDKDF (reference sequence). CDR3 size: 18 residues. V shed 0 bases and J 0 bases; nucleotides not matched to a gene: 7. The chain's CDR3 is CATSRERGLRATNEKLFF. CDR3 nucleotide sequence: TGTGCCACCAGCAGAGAGAGGGGGCTTAGGGCAACTAATGAAAAACTGTTTTTT.

This clone was seen ten or more times. This rearrangement joins TRBV14 to TRBJ1-4; D is undetermined. Trimming shortened V by 1 base and J by 5 bases, and 14 bases separated the two germline ends. Germline CDR1 reads SGHDN; CDR2 reads FVKESK. This CDR3 is built from 16 residues. As DNA, the CDR3 is TGTGCCAGCAGCCAAGCATTAACCGGAGAGAATGAAAAACTGTTTTTT. Amino acid sequence: CASSQALTGENEKLFF.

The J gene is TRBJ1-1, the V gene TRBV19; TRBD1 might be the D (6 bases). The germline CDR1 and CDR2 sequences are LNHDA and SQIVND (reference sequence). The CDR3 sequence is 15 residues long. V gave up 5 bases and J gave up 4 bases, with 17 bases separating them. The CDR3 nucleotides are TGTGCCAGTAGTGTCGCACAGGGAATAGGCACTGAAGCTTTCTTT. It specifies CASSVAQGIGTEAFF.

This rearrangement joins TRBV15 to TRBJ2-6; D gene uncertain. V gave up 1 base and J gave up 2 bases, with 9 bases separating them. Germline V lookup: CDR1 LNHNV, CDR2 YYDKDF (reference sequence). The CDR3 runs to 16 residues. DNA for the CDR3: TGTGCCACCAGCAGAGGTAGATTTGCTGGGGCCAACGTCCTGACTTTC. Amino acid sequence: CATSRGRFAGANVLTF.

This clone was counted once. The chain uses TRBV19 and TRBJ2-1, with D hard to call. Trimming removed 5 bases at V and 7 bases at J, with 9 bases between. Germline loops: CDR1 LNHDA, CDR2 SQIVND (reference sequence). This CDR3 spans 12 amino acids. The CDR3 nucleotides are TGTGCCAGTAGTTCGCTAGAGAATGAGCAGTTCTTC. Protein product: CASSSLENEQFF.

This clone was counted between two and nine times. This sequence joins TRBV6-1 and TRBJ1-3, with 9 bases that match TRBD1. The germline V gene encodes CDR1 MNHNS and CDR2 SASEGT. There are 14 residues in the CDR3. V was pared by 6 bases and J by 3 bases, with 3 bases of the junction left unmatched. The CDR3 spells CASSRDRDGNTIYF. CDR3 nucleotides: TGTGCCAGCAGCAGGGACAGGGATGGAAACACCATATATTTT.

The sample holds one count of this clone. The V call is TRBV2, the J call TRBJ1-6, with TRBD1 as a possible D gene (6 bases). Deletions cut 6 bases from V and 2 bases from J, with 11 bases between. Germline lookup yields CDR1 SNHLY and CDR2 FYNNEI. This CDR3 comprises 15 residues. The CDR3 is CASSLRGTYNSPLHF. The CDR3 region has the DNA TGTGCCAGCAGCCTCAGGGGCACCTATAATTCACCCCTCCACTTT.

The rearrangement links TRBV27 to TRBJ2-3, with D possibly being TRBD1 (5 bases). V was cut by 2 bases and J by 0 bases, with 9 bases left in between. The CDR3 has 15 residues. Germline V CDR1 and CDR2: MNHEY, SMNVEV (reference sequence). Here the CDR3 reads CASSLTGFSTDTQYF. In DNA form, the CDR3 reads TGTGCCAGCAGTTTAACAGGATTTAGCACAGATACGCAGTATTTT.

The chain is built from TRBV5-4 and TRBJ1-6, with D tentatively TRBD1 (6 bases). Trimming left V 4 bases short and J 6 bases short, with 14 bases between. In germline, CDR1 is SGHNT, CDR2 YYREEE (reference sequence). The CDR3 consists of 15 residues. CDR3 nucleotide sequence: TGTGCCAGCAGCCCCGGGGGGGCGGCTAATTCACCCCTCCACTTT. This codes for CASSPGGAANSPLHF.

The V gene is TRBV11-2, the J gene TRBJ2-4; TRBD2 agrees at 8 bases. With 5 bases clipped from V and 6 bases from J, the junction kept 9 bases outside the gene matches. The CDR3 contains 15 residues. Germline values: CDR1 SGHAT, CDR2 FQNNGV. The CDR3 is CASSRDGRVINIQYF. DNA of the CDR3: TGTGCCAGCAGCCGCGACGGGAGGGTTATAAACATTCAGTACTTC. Complete variable domain (other parts from reference TRBV11-2 and TRBJ2-4): EAGVAQSPRYKIIEKRQSVAFWCNPISGHATLYWYQQILGQGPKLLIQFQNNGVVDDSQLPKDRFSAERLKGVDSTLKIQPAKLEDSAVYLCASSRDGRVINIQYFGAGTRLSVL.

The chain is built from TRBV6-6 and TRBJ1-5; D may be TRBD1 (6 bases). V dropped 6 bases and J dropped 0 bases, with 15 bases sitting between them. The CDR3 covers 16 residues. CDR1 and CDR2 (germline): MNHNY, SVGAGI (reference sequence). The CDR3 sequence: CASSPTGIYSNQPQHF. DNA for the CDR3: TGTGCCAGCAGCCCAACAGGGATTTATAGCAATCAGCCCCAGCATTTT.

The rearrangement links TRBV7-4 to TRBJ2-7, with TRBD1 matching over 11 bases. Trimming took 3 bases from V and 4 from J; bases not matched to a gene: 8. This CDR3 has 16 residues. Germline V gene data show CDR1 as SGHVT and CDR2 as SQSDAQ. The CDR3 DNA reads as TGTGCCAGCAGCTTCTATCTGGACAGGGGGCCGTACGAGCAGTACTTC. Its protein product is CASSFYLDRGPYEQYF.

This rearrangement joins TRBV2 to TRBJ2-7, with TRBD2 identical over 13 bases. The CDR3 is 17 residues long. V lost 6 bases, J lost 0 bases, and 8 bases stayed unmatched. CDR1 and CDR2 from the germline V gene are SNHLY and FYNNEI. The CDR3 loop reads CASRESGLAGSSYEQYF. Written as DNA, the CDR3 is TGTGCCAGCAGAGAATCGGGACTAGCGGGGAGCTCCTACGAGCAGTACTTC.

The chain has TRBV7-6 and TRBJ1-4; D uncertain. Germline CDR1 is SGHVS and CDR2 is FNYEAQ. Trimming removed 2 bases from V and 5 bases from J, with 18 bases in between. This CDR3 region has 17 residues. Here the CDR3 reads CASSLPDGRVQNEKLFF. The CDR3 bases are TGTGCCAGCAGCTTACCCGATGGCCGGGTTCAAAATGAAAAACTGTTTTTT.

The genes are TRBV6-1 and TRBJ2-7; D unresolved. Between the trimmed V and J ends, which lost 0 bases and 1 base, there was a span of 10 bases. The germline gives CDR1 MNHNS, CDR2 SASEGT. This CDR3 is 15 amino acids long. In nucleotides, the CDR3 is TGTGCCAGCAGTGAAGCTAGCCCCGCGTCCTACGAGCAGTACTTC. Protein product: CASSEASPASYEQYF.

The genes are TRBV5-1 and TRBJ2-3; D possibly corresponds to TRBD2 (6 bases). The germline gives CDR1 SGHRS, CDR2 YFSETQ. V shed 0 bases and J shed 6 bases, with 14 bases lying between them. This CDR3 is 15 amino acids long. The CDR3 DNA follows: TGCGCCAGCAGCTTGGAGGGGCGGGAACTGGATACGCAGTATTTT. Its translation: CASSLEGRELDTQYF.